This T cell receptor beta chain came from a study of Tregs in tolerant kidney transplant recipients. Study findings and constraints: Expanding Tregs on activated donor B cells appeared to best identify donor-specific TCRbeta clones. No direct test of biological reproducibility was done here.

Notes on this clone: Its antigen is not identified.

Looked up from germline, CDR1 is SGDLS and CDR2 is YYNGEE. V was pared by 7 bases and J by 4 bases, with 14 bases between. The length of the CDR3 is 13 residues. Using immunoSEQ multiplex PCR, the repertoire was profiled, and TCRdb retains in-frame clones only, with some absent. This sample has roughly 54,000 clones, with around 90% found just once. Mixed chimerism was transient after nonmyeloablative marrow transplants from related graft donors. The TCR originated in a human patient who received a combined kidney and bone marrow transplant. Part of the T cell pool may stem from the graft donor. The rearrangement joins TRBV9 to TRBJ1-2, with D unclear. The input for sequencing was CD8+ T cells from blood (PBMCs), taken 12 months after the transplant. The CDR3 protein is CASDGGEGYGYTF. Here the CDR3 DNA reads TGTGCCAGCGACGGCGGGGAGGGCTATGGCTACACCTTC.